One sample yielded the 30 T cell receptor beta chains listed below, sequenced in a study of T cell repertoires in cytomegalovirus infection. TCRdb reprocessed the reads via MiXCR and lists one record per CDR3 protein. This table holds a few hundred thousand distinct CDR3 sequences, over 15% found once. Sequences were obtained from CD8+ T cells from PBMCs. Receptors originate from a human donor in good health (CMV status not recorded). Some clones in this sample may be carry-over from other donors' samples.

A few counts support this clonotype. V gene TRBV6-1 combines with J gene TRBJ2-4; the match to TRBD1 covers 8 bases. CDR3 length: 16 amino acids. The J segment lost 4 bases and the V segment lost 0 bases, leaving 5 bases of the junction unmatched. CDR1 and CDR2 from the germline V gene are MNHNS and SASEGT. CDR3 DNA sequence: TGTGCCAGCAGTGAAGCGTCGTGGACAGGGAAAAACATTCAGTACTTC. Translated: CASSEASWTGKNIQYF.

In its sample, this clonotype was seen many times. The chain is built from TRBV7-9 and TRBJ1-1; D remains unclear. This CDR3 is built from 15 residues. V lost 5 bases and J lost 1, with 14 bases in between. Germline CDR1 and CDR2: SEHNR and FQNEAQ (reference sequence). The CDR3 is CASSPPRRANTEAFF. DNA of the CDR3: TGTGCCAGCAGCCCCCCTCGTCGGGCGAACACTGAAGCTTTCTTT.

This clonotype has only a few counts. V usage is TRBV11-2 and J usage is TRBJ1-3, with 9 bases fitting TRBD1. V shed 5 bases and J 2 bases; nucleotides not matched to a gene: 7. CDR1 is SGHAT, CDR2 FQNNGV, per germline. This CDR3 is 16 amino acids long. In DNA form, the CDR3 reads TGTGCCAGCAGCCTTGGACAGGGGAGCCCTGGAAACACCATATATTTT. It encodes CASSLGQGSPGNTIYF.

In its sample, this clonotype was seen many times. This rearrangement joins TRBV20-1 to TRBJ1-5; 10 bases line up with TRBD1. The germline gives CDR1 DFQATT, CDR2 SNEGSKA (reference sequence). The CDR3 is 15 amino acids. V gave up 1 base and J gave up 7 bases; unmatched junction bases: 7. The CDR3 sequence: CSARGGTGDWQPQHF. The CDR3 DNA reads as TGCAGTGCTAGAGGGGGGACAGGGGATTGGCAGCCCCAGCATTTT.

V usage is TRBV12-3 or TRBV12-4 and J usage is TRBJ2-1; D is perhaps TRBD1 or TRBD2 (6 bases each). V was clipped by 5 bases and J by 6 bases, with 17 bases between them. The CDR3 spans 15 residues. The CDR3 bases are TGTGCCAGCAGTAGGCTGCTAGGGGGGCCCAATGAGCAGTTCTTC. Protein: CASSRLLGGPNEQFF.

This chain joins TRBV29-1 and TRBJ2-3; D remains unclear. The germline V gene has CDR1 SQVTM and CDR2 ANQGSEA. The CDR3 has 14 amino acids. Trimming removed 4 bases at V and 2 bases at J, with 13 bases between. This CDR3 reads CSVVRFWDTDTQYF. CDR3 bases: TGCAGCGTTGTACGTTTTTGGGACACAGATACGCAGTATTTT.

The J gene is TRBJ2-7, the V gene TRBV5-6, with 8 bases fitting TRBD1. This CDR3 is 14 amino acids long. The V gene's germline CDR1 is SGHDT and CDR2 YYEEEE. Unmatched junction bases numbered 5, after V lost 3 bases and J lost 3 bases. DNA of the CDR3: TGTGCCAGCAGCTGGGACAGGTCCATCTACGAGCAGTACTTC. Residues: CASSWDRSIYEQYF. The entire variable domain, with the rest obtained from reference TRBV5-6 and TRBJ2-7, is as follows: DAGVTQSPTHLIKTRGQQVTLRCSPKSGHDTVSWYQQALGQGPQFIFQYYEEEERQRGNFPDRFSGHQFPNYSSELNVNALLLGDSALYLCASSWDRSIYEQYFGPGTRLTVT.

V and J are TRBV7-9 and TRBJ2-7; no clear D. The V gene lost 5 bases and the J gene lost 0 bases, with 14 bases spanning the gap. Germline CDR1 and CDR2: SEHNR and FQNEAQ (reference sequence). The CDR3 extends over 15 amino acids. CDR3 nucleotides: TGTGCCAGCAGCACAGACAAGTCCGCCTCCTACGAGCAGTACTTC. Translated: CASSTDKSASYEQYF.

This clonotype has more than one count but fewer than ten. J is TRBJ2-7 and V is TRBV27, with D perhaps TRBD1 (6 bases). The CDR3 is 13 residues long. Germline V lookup: CDR1 MNHEY, CDR2 SMNVEV (reference sequence). V lost 3 bases, J lost 3 bases, and 9 bases lay in between. This CDR3 is CASSLRQDYEQYF. The CDR3 nucleotides are TGTGCCAGCAGTTTGAGACAGGACTACGAGCAGTACTTC.

The sample holds a few counts of this clonotype. The gene calls are TRBV5-1 and TRBJ2-2; D tentatively reads TRBD1 or TRBD2 (5 bases each). The V and J ends lost 0 bases and 6 bases respectively, with 9 bases between them. This CDR3 region has 14 residues. Looked up from germline, CDR1 is SGHRS and CDR2 is YFSETQ. CDR3 coding DNA: TGCGCCAGCAGCTTGGCCTGGGACCCCGGGGAGCTGTTTTTT. Its protein product is CASSLAWDPGELFF.

This clonotype occurred many times. The DNA for the CDR3 is TGTGCCAGCAGACCCGGATCAGGGGGCCGCACAGATACGCAGTATTTT. Translation: CASRPGSGGRTDTQYF. J is TRBJ2-3 and V is TRBV28; 8 bases are shared with TRBD1. Germline V lookup: CDR1 MDHEN, CDR2 SYDVKM. The V segment lost 6 bases and the J segment 1 base; nucleotides outside the gene matches: 9. The CDR3 is 16 amino acids.

This clonotype was detected ten times or more. V gene TRBV4-1 combines with J gene TRBJ1-1; D gene unclear. Between the trimmed V and J ends, which lost 5 bases and 1 base, there was a span of 14 bases. Germline CDR1 reads MGHRA; CDR2 reads YSYEKL. The CDR3 is 15 amino acids. The chain's CDR3 is CASSFRTLQNTEAFF. The CDR3 DNA is TGCGCCAGCAGCTTTAGGACCTTACAGAACACTGAAGCTTTCTTT.

At least ten counts were recorded for this clonotype. The chain combines TRBV6-2 or TRBV6-3 with TRBJ2-3; D remains unclear. Trimming removed 2 bases from V and 6 bases from J, with 21 bases in between. The germline V gene has CDR1 MNHEY and CDR2 SVGEGT. This CDR3 contains 17 residues. The CDR3 DNA reads TGTGCCAGCAGTTACCCCTCTAGAGGTCCTACGTCTGATACGCAGTATTTT. Translating gives CASSYPSRGPTSDTQYF.

This clonotype was counted between two and nine times. The CDR3 protein is CASSDQGPTSGELFF. DNA of the CDR3: TGCGCCAGCAGCGACCAGGGCCCAACGTCCGGGGAGCTGTTTTTT. The chain is built from TRBV10-2 and TRBJ2-2; TRBD1 is a possible D gene (5 bases). Germline lookup yields CDR1 WSHSY and CDR2 SAAADI. This CDR3 is 15 amino acids long. Trimming left V 6 bases short and J 6 bases short, with 17 bases between.

V is TRBV20-1 and J is TRBJ1-6, with 7 bases matching TRBD1. The CDR3 is 18 residues long. CDR1 and CDR2 (germline): DFQATT, SNEGSKA (reference sequence). The J segment lost 10 bases and the V segment lost 0 bases, leaving 18 bases of the junction unmatched. CDR3 in DNA: TGCAGTGCTAGAGATCATAATCGGCAGGGGGGTTACAGGTCACCCCTCCACTTT. Protein product: CSARDHNRQGGYRSPLHF.

The chain carries TRBV5-5 and TRBJ2-2; D assignment may be TRBD1 or TRBD2 (6 bases each). This CDR3 region has 16 residues. Germline assignment: CDR1 SGHKS and CDR2 YYEKEE (reference sequence). Trimming took off 4 bases at V and 4 bases at J, with 17 bases between the two ends. The CDR3 loop is CASSRSGALSTGELFF. In DNA form, the CDR3 reads TGTGCCAGCAGCCGGTCGGGGGCGCTGAGCACCGGGGAGCTGTTTTTT.

The sample holds many counts of this clonotype. The chain links TRBV7-2 to TRBJ2-1; possibly TRBD1 for D (6 bases). Germline lookup yields CDR1 SGHTA and CDR2 FQGNSA. This CDR3 contains 14 residues. V lost 4 bases to trimming and J lost 4 bases, with 11 bases between them. The CDR3 is CASSSSGTYNEQFF. CDR3 nucleotides: TGTGCCAGCAGCTCTTCCGGGACATACAATGAGCAGTTCTTC.

This clonotype was detected many times. The chain couples TRBV5-6 to TRBJ1-4; the D gene is possibly TRBD1 (6 bases). The germline V gene has CDR1 SGHDT and CDR2 YYEEEE. The CDR3 has 16 amino acids. The V end was cut by 4 bases, the J end by 3 bases, with 16 bases between. CDR3 protein: CASSQGTGIANEKLFF. In DNA, the CDR3 is TGTGCCAGCAGCCAGGGAACAGGGATAGCTAATGAAAAACTGTTTTTT.

In its sample, this clonotype was seen many times. The chain is built from TRBV7-8 and TRBJ2-7; 8 bases align to TRBD1. V dropped 5 bases and J dropped 6; count of bases not matched to a gene: 9. The germline V gene encodes CDR1 SGHVS and CDR2 FQNEAQ. CDR3 length equals 14 residues. The CDR3 DNA is TGTGCCAGCAGCCCTGGACAGGGTACGGCCGAGCAGTACTTC. Protein sequence: CASSPGQGTAEQYF.

This clonotype came up many times. The chain carries TRBV7-6 and TRBJ2-5, with D unresolved. The CDR3 runs to 13 residues. Germline values: CDR1 SGHVS, CDR2 FNYEAQ. With 6 bases removed from V and 3 bases from J, the gap between germline ends came to 11 bases. CDR3 in amino acids: CASRPVLKETQYF. Here the CDR3 DNA reads TGTGCCAGCAGGCCTGTCCTGAAAGAGACCCAGTACTTC.

This clonotype has at least ten counts. The chain joins TRBV6-1 to TRBJ1-5; D call uncertain. CDR1 and CDR2 from the germline V gene are MNHNS and SASEGT. Trimming removed 6 bases from V and 4 bases from J, with 10 bases in between. The CDR3 consists of 13 residues. Here the CDR3 reads CASRLSRNQPQHF. The CDR3, as DNA: TGTGCCAGCAGGTTATCTAGGAATCAGCCCCAGCATTTT.

This CDR3 reads CASTLRGPPNYGYTF. The DNA for the CDR3 is TGTGCCAGCACCCTACGGGGCCCCCCTAACTATGGCTACACCTTC. The chain uses TRBV2 and TRBJ1-2; tentative D call: TRBD1 (5 bases). V lost 7 bases and J 0 bases, leaving 15 bases between the germline ends. Germline assignment: CDR1 SNHLY and CDR2 FYNNEI. The CDR3 length is 15 residues.

This clonotype was seen a few times. This chain connects TRBV25-1 to TRBJ2-5; either TRBD1 or TRBD2 may supply D (6 bases each). From germline, CDR1 is MGHDK and CDR2 SYGVNS. This CDR3 is 13 amino acids long. The V gene lost 10 bases and the J gene lost 2 bases, with 14 bases spanning the gap. The CDR3 is CATKGDSQETQYF. CDR3 nucleotide sequence: TGTGCCACCAAGGGGGACTCACAAGAGACCCAGTACTTC.

This clonotype was counted at least ten times. The rearrangement links TRBV7-2 to TRBJ2-3; D could derive from TRBD1 or TRBD2 (5 bases each). This CDR3 comprises 15 residues. Germline assignment: CDR1 SGHTA and CDR2 FQGNSA. Trimming stripped 5 bases from V and 2 bases from J, with 14 bases between. CDR3 amino acids: CASSLSPGPTDTQYF. CDR3 bases: TGTGCCAGCAGCCTCTCCCCGGGGCCCACAGATACGCAGTATTTT.

This clonotype was counted only a few times. The genes are TRBV28 and TRBJ1-5; D is possibly TRBD1 (6 bases). The germline V gene encodes CDR1 MDHEN and CDR2 SYDVKM. V dropped 2 bases and J dropped 2 bases, with 19 bases sitting between them. The CDR3 has 18 amino acids. The DNA for the CDR3 is TGTGCCAGCAGTTTACTAAACAGGGAACTCCCTGGCAATCAGCCCCAGCATTTT. Translated, it gives CASSLLNRELPGNQPQHF.

In this sample, this clonotype turned up a few times. This chain joins TRBV6-5 and TRBJ1-5; D unclear. The CDR3 has 14 amino acids. Trimming cost V 8 bases and J 4 bases, with 15 bases left between them. In germline, CDR1 is MNHEY, CDR2 SVGAGI. Here the CDR3 DNA reads TGTGCCAGCTCCGCAGGTGCCATGAATCAGCCCCAGCATTTT. Translation gives CASSAGAMNQPQHF.

This chain connects TRBV2 to TRBJ1-1; 12 bases map to TRBD1. V shed 8 bases, J shed 7 bases, and the junction held 11 bases outside the gene matches. Germline V lookup: CDR1 SNHLY, CDR2 FYNNEI. This CDR3 has 15 residues. The CDR3 nucleotides are TGTGCCAGCGGACCGGGACAGGGGGCTTTGGATGAAGCTTTCTTT. Translated, it gives CASGPGQGALDEAFF. Complete variable domain (other parts from reference TRBV2 and TRBJ1-1): EPEVTQTPSHQVTQMGQEVILRCVPISNHLYFYWYRQILGQKVEFLVSFYNNEISEKSEIFDDQFSVERPDGSNFTLKIRSTKLEDSAMYFCASGPGQGALDEAFFGQGTRLTVV.

A few counts support this clonotype. The gene calls are TRBV6-6 and TRBJ2-2; D uncertain. There are 11 residues in the CDR3. Per germline, CDR1 MNHNY and CDR2 SVGAGI (reference sequence). V was cut by 4 bases and J by 8 bases, with 5 bases left in between. The CDR3 region is CASSLEGELFF. CDR3 coding DNA: TGTGCCAGCAGTTTGGAGGGGGAGCTGTTTTTT.

The V and J genes are TRBV7-9 and TRBJ1-1, with TRBD1 as a possible D gene (5 bases). Germline V gives CDR1 SEHNR, CDR2 FQNEAQ (reference sequence). V was trimmed by 5 bases and J by 5 bases, leaving 12 bases between them. The CDR3 runs to 13 residues. The chain's CDR3 is CASSTSRGTEAFF. CDR3 coding DNA: TGTGCCAGCAGCACATCAAGGGGAACTGAAGCTTTCTTT.

Notes on this clonotype: With a much larger clone just one base away, this may be a read error. The rearrangement links TRBV28 to TRBJ2-7, with unresolved D. The germline V gene has CDR1 MDHEN and CDR2 SYDVKM. The CDR3 consists of 15 residues. The ends were cut back, 3 bases at V and 0 bases at J, with 12 bases in the middle. The CDR3 spells CASSLLGWGSYEQYF. CDR3 DNA sequence: TGTGCCAGCAGTTTGTTGGGCTGGGGCTCCTACGAGCAGTACTTC.